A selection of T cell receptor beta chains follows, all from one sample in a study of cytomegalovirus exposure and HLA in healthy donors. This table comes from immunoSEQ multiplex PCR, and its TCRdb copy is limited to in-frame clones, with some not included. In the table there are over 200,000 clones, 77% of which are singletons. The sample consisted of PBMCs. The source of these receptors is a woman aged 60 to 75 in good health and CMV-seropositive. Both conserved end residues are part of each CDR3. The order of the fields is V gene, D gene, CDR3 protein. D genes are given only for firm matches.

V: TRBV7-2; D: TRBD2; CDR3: CASSATSGRPYNEQFF
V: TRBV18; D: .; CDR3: CASSLQQGYEQYF
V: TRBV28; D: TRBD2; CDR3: CAAWEGYNEQFF
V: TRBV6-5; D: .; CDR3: CASSYWSEETQYF
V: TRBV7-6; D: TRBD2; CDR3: CASSLQGSGAGSYEQYF
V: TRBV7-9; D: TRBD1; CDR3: CASSLGQGETAKNIQYF
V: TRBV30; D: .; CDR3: CACPSPPNTGELFF
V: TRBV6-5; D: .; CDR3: CASSYSSNQYF
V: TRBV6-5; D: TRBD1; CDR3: CASSQTGGETEAFF
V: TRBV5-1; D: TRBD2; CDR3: CASSLWGGGSTDTQYF
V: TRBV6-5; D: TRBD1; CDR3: CAWTGEEEGYTF
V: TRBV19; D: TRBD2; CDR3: CASSPRGGYVYEQFF
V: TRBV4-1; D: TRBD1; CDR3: CASSQRRQGYTEAFF
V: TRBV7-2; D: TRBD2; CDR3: CASSLLAPANTGELFF
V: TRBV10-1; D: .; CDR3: CASSQGPLNTEAFF
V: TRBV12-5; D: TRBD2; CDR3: CASGLGLAPRSEQFF
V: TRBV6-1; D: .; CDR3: CASSEGGSHYGYTF